The 15 T cell receptor beta chains below were found in one sample sequenced in a study of post-analysis software for immune sequencing data. The antigens these receptors bind are not known. Whole-study findings and limits: Compared with controls, patients had more of about five TRBV segments, including TRBV5-6, TRBV5-1 and TRBV20-1.

Unique-molecular-identifier-tagged TCR beta cDNA libraries were used. TCRdb re-called the PCR reads through MiXCR, storing one row per CDR3 protein. Of about 820,000 distinct CDR3 sequences listed, roughly 58% are singletons. The sample consisted of blood. These receptors originate from a girl aged 5 to 17 with multiple sclerosis.

This clonotype has just one count. This rearrangement joins TRBV5-1 to TRBJ2-5; 11 nucleotides match TRBD1. The J call may be wrong; the DNA end is better matched by TRBJ2-7. Per germline, CDR1 SGHRS and CDR2 YFSETQ. This CDR3 region has 17 residues. The CDR3 DNA follows: TGCGCCAGCAGCAGGGACAGGGGGTTCCTATCAACCCACGAGCAGTACTTC. It encodes CASSRDRGFLSTHEQYF.

The chain couples TRBV11-2 to TRBJ2-7, with a weak D call TRBD2 (5 bases). V was shortened by 4 bases and J by 2 bases, with 18 bases between the two germline ends. The CDR3 is 16 amino acids. Germline assignment: CDR1 SGHAT and CDR2 FQNNGV. The CDR3: CASSWTPAAVTYEQYF. The DNA of the CDR3 is TGTGCCAGCAGCTGGACGCCCGCAGCGGTTACCTACGAGCAGTACTTC. Using reference TRBV11-2 and TRBJ2-7 for the parts outside the CDR3, the full variable domain is EAGVAQSPRYKIIEKRQSVAFWCNPISGHATLYWYQQILGQGPKLLIQFQNNGVVDDSQLPKDRFSAERLKGVDSTLKIQPAKLEDSAVYLCASSWTPAAVTYEQYFGPGTRLTVT.

The chain recombines TRBV4-1 with TRBJ1-6; the D is unclear. The CDR3 has 13 amino acids. CDR1 is MGHRA and CDR2 is YSYEKL in the germline V gene. The V end lost 4 bases, the J end lost 4 bases, and 5 bases lay between the germline ends. The DNA for the CDR3 is TGCGCCAGCAGCCCCCTGTATAATTCACCCCTCCACTTT. It specifies CASSPLYNSPLHF.

The chain combines TRBV6-1 with TRBJ2-3, with D tentatively TRBD2 (5 bases). Deletions cut 7 bases from V and 4 bases from J, with 12 bases between. Germline-derived CDR1 and CDR2 are MNHNS and SASEGT. The CDR3 consists of 13 residues. CDR3 DNA sequence: TGTGCCAGCACTGCCCCCGGGGCAGATACGCAGTATTTT. It yields the protein CASTAPGADTQYF.

This clonotype was observed a single time. The J gene is TRBJ2-1, the V gene TRBV12-3 or TRBV12-4; the match to TRBD2 covers 10 bases. Trimming took 7 bases from V and 9 from J; bases not matched to a gene: 12. CDR3 size: 15 residues. DNA for the CDR3: TGTGCCAGCAATTGGGCTAGCGGGAGTGGTCGTGAGCAGTTCTTC. Residues: CASNWASGSGREQFF.

This clonotype occurred a few times. V usage is TRBV10-3 and J usage is TRBJ2-6; D might be TRBD2 (6 bases). This CDR3 has 16 amino acids. The germline V and J ends were trimmed by 4 bases and 4 bases, with 14 bases remaining between them. Per the germline V gene, CDR1 is ENHRY and CDR2 is SYGVKD. CDR3: CAISVVGGSGANVLTF. In DNA form, the CDR3 reads TGTGCCATCAGTGTAGTGGGGGGTTCCGGGGCCAACGTCCTGACTTTC.

The chain uses TRBV5-6 and TRBJ2-7; 7 bases agree with TRBD2. This CDR3 region has 12 residues. The germline CDR1 and CDR2 sequences are SGHDT and YYEEEE. V shed 5 bases and J 6 bases; nucleotides not matched to a gene: 5. This CDR3 is CASSGRGIEQYF. Written as DNA, the CDR3 is TGTGCCAGCAGTGGGAGGGGAATCGAGCAGTACTTC.

This clonotype was counted a few times. The chain has TRBV15 and TRBJ2-1; maybe TRBD2 (6 bases). Per germline, CDR1 LNHNV and CDR2 YYDKDF (reference sequence). CDR3 length: 16 residues. Trimming took off 0 bases at V and 4 bases at J, with 13 bases between the two ends. The CDR3 sequence: CATSRDLAQPYNEQFF. As DNA, the CDR3 is TGTGCCACCAGCAGAGACCTAGCGCAACCGTACAATGAGCAGTTCTTC.

V usage is TRBV29-1 and J usage is TRBJ2-5; D possibly corresponds to TRBD2 (5 bases). The end of the DNA aligns better with TRBJ2-7, so the J call may be wrong. CDR1 SQVTM and CDR2 ANQGSEA come from the germline V gene. The CDR3 sequence is 13 residues long. CDR3 coding DNA: TGCAGCGTAACCGGGATAGGGTACTGCGAGCAGTACTTC. As protein: CSVTGIGYCEQYF.

This CDR3 reads CASRDKGLSSYNEQFF. The CDR3 coding sequence is TGTGCCAGCAGGGATAAGGGACTTAGCTCCTACAATGAGCAGTTCTTC. V gene TRBV7-6 combines with J gene TRBJ2-1; tentative D call: TRBD2 (6 bases). CDR1 is SGHVS and CDR2 is FNYEAQ in the germline V gene. Trimming pared 6 bases from V and 0 bases from J, leaving 15 bases between. This CDR3 is 16 amino acids long.

J is TRBJ2-7 and V is TRBV15; TRBD1 is a possible D gene (5 bases). This CDR3 contains 15 residues. The germline V and J ends were trimmed by 1 base and 5 bases, with 15 bases remaining between them. Germline V gene sequence: CDR1 LNHNV, CDR2 YYDKDF (reference sequence). The CDR3 region is CATSRVMQGTNEQYF. The CDR3 DNA reads TGTGCCACCAGCAGAGTTATGCAGGGCACCAACGAGCAGTACTTC.

This chain joins TRBV9 and TRBJ2-2, with TRBD2 identical over 8 bases. The V segment lost 0 bases and the J segment 4 bases; nucleotides outside the gene matches: 5. This CDR3 is built from 16 residues. The germline CDR1 and CDR2 sequences are SGDLS and YYNGEE. CDR3: CASSVGSAGVTGELFF. The CDR3 nucleotides are TGTGCCAGCAGCGTAGGCTCAGCGGGAGTCACCGGGGAGCTGTTTTTT. Together with reference TRBV9 and TRBJ2-2, the CDR3 gives the full variable domain: DSGVTQTPKHLITATGQRVTLRCSPRSGDLSVYWYQQSLDQGLQFLIQYYNGEERAKGNILERFSAQQFPDLHSELNLSSLELGDSALYFCASSVGSAGVTGELFFGEGSRLTVL.

This clonotype appeared a few times. V gene TRBV12-3 or TRBV12-4 combines with J gene TRBJ2-7; D is possibly TRBD2 (6 bases). The V end lost 3 bases, the J end lost 4 bases, and 16 bases lay between the germline ends. The length of the CDR3 is 15 residues. CDR3 region: CASSLSGSGIYEQYF. CDR3 nucleotides: TGTGCCAGCAGTTTGTCCGGGAGTGGGATTTACGAGCAGTACTTC.

Points on this clonotype: At one end, the junction sequence differs from germline, possibly due to a read error. CDR3 protein: CAGSLESSGSYEQYF. The CDR3 DNA reads as TGCGCCGGCAGCTTGGAGTCTAGCGGGAGCTACGAGCAGTACTTC. V is TRBV5-1 and J is TRBJ2-7, with 10 bases fitting TRBD2. There are 15 residues in the CDR3. Germline assignment: CDR1 SGHRS and CDR2 YFSETQ.

This clonotype was observed a handful of times. J is TRBJ2-7 and V is TRBV7-2; D assignment may be TRBD1 or TRBD2 (7 bases each). The CDR3 has 14 amino acids. CDR1 and CDR2 from the germline V gene are SGHTA and FQGNSA. The V gene lost 1 base and the J gene lost 5 bases, with 12 bases spanning the gap. The CDR3 bases are TGTGCCAGCAGCTTAGACGCAGGGGGGGACGAGCAGTACTTC. As protein: CASSLDAGGDEQYF. The whole variable domain, filled in from reference TRBV7-2 and TRBJ2-7, reads GAGVSQSPSNKVTEKGKDVELRCDPISGHTALYWYRQSLGQGLEFLIYFQGNSAPDKSGLPSDRFSAERTGGSVSTLTIQRTQQEDSAVYLCASSLDAGGDEQYFGPGTRLTVT.